This entry features one TCR beta chain sequence. At one of its ends the junction is not consistent with the germline gene, which may arise from a read error. From germline, CDR1 is MNHEY and CDR2 SVGEGT. The CDR3 loop spans 19 amino acids. Unsorted whole blood yielded the blood RNA, and germline DNA was also extracted. Among the patients, all had chronic HBV infection and none had been treated. This specimen belongs to a study of tumor-infiltrating lymphocytes in primary liver carcinoma. Making TCR beta cDNA involved approximately 520 ng total RNA and a constant-region primer. Libraries of TCR beta came from three nested multiplex PCR rounds with slightly modified ARM-PCR. Rounds one and two of PCR, each of roughly 11 cycles, were primed with TRBV1-TRBV30 forward primers and a C-beta reverse primer. MiXCR was run by TCRdb on the multiplex PCR reads, yielding one entry per CDR3 protein. Of 250,000 to 400,000 distinct CDR3 sequences listed, roughly two thirds are singletons.

This clonotype was obtained from a man aged 35 to 55 with primary liver carcinoma and hepatitis B virus infection. The J gene is TRBJ2-2, the V gene TRBV6-2 or TRBV6-3; possibly TRBD1 or TRBD2 for D (6 bases each). Sequenced: peripheral blood. The CDR3 sequence: CASSSPTLDRILHTGGLFF. The DNA of the CDR3 is TGTGCCAGCAGTTCCCCCACACTCGACAGGATACTTCACACCGGGGGGCTGTTTTTT.